The T cell receptor beta chain under discussion was sequenced for a study of somatic mutations in cytotoxic T cells in rheumatoid arthritis. Findings and caveats of the study: Each of about an eighth of the roughly 60 patients had a largest CD8+ clone that made up more than 20% of CD8+ cells.

In the case of this clone: Its target is not known.

Among the healthy controls, all of them blood donors, the median age was around 59 years (range roughly 20-75) and around 60% were female. Measured with immunoSEQ multiplex PCR; TCRdb has only the in-frame clones, and not every one. The sample contains thousands of clones, roughly three quarters of which appear only once. This receptor was identified in a man aged 40-55 years in good health. The sequencing input was CD8+ T cells sorted from blood.

The CDR3 protein is CASNRGDRDEKLFF. CDR3 DNA sequence: TGTGCCAGCAATCGGGGGGACAGGGATGAAAAACTGTTTTTT. The rearrangement uses TRBV2 and TRBJ1-4, with 9 bases matching TRBD1. CDR3 length: 14 residues. The V gene's germline CDR1 is SNHLY and CDR2 FYNNEI. The junction had 6 bases not matched to a gene; V was cut back by 7 bases and J by 6 bases. Filled out from reference TRBV2 and TRBJ1-4, the complete variable domain reads EPEVTQTPSHQVTQMGQEVILRCVPISNHLYFYWYRQILGQKVEFLVSFYNNEISEKSEIFDDQFSVERPDGSNFTLKIRSTKLEDSAMYFCASNRGDRDEKLFFGSGTQLSVL.